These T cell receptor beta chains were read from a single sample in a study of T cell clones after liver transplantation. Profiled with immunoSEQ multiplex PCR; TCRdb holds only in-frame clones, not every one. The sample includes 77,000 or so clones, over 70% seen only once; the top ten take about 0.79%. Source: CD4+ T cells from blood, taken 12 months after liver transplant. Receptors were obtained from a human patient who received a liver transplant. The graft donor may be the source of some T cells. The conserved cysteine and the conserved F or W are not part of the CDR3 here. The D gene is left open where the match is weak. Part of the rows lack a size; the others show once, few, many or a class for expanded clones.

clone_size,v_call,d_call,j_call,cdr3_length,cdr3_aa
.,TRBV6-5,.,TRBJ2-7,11,ASSYGGSYEQY
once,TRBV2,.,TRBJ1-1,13,ATHRARVEGSEAF
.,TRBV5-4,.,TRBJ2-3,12,ASSFKGGTDTQY
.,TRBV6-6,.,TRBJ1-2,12,ASSPANRAYGYT
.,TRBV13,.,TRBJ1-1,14,ASSPPSGAMNTEAF
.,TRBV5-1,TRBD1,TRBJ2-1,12,ASSPGTDYNEQF
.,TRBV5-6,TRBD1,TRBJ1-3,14,ASSSGQPISGNTIY
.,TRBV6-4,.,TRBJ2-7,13,ASSVMSGLSYEQY
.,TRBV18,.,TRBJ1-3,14,ASSPPEGPSGNTIY
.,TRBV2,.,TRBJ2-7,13,ASSREAGRWDEQY
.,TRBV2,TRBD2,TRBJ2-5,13,ASRGGLAGGGAQY
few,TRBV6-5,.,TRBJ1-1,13,ASSSGRTQNTEAF
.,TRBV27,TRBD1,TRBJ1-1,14,ASSFPPTGGRTEAF
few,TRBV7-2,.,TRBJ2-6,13,ASSSVSSGANVLT
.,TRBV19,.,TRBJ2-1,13,ASSILGGSYNEQF
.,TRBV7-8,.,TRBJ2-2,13,ASSPRGQNTGELF
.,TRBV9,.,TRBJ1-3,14,ASSGYRDNSGNTIY
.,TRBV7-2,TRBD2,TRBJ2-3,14,ASSDPLLAGTDTQY
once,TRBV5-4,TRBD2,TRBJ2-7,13,ASSAASGRLYEQY
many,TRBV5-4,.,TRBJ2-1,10,ASSLEVNEQF
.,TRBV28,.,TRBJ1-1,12,ASTPSLSNTEAF
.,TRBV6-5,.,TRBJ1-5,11,ASRKEGNQPQH
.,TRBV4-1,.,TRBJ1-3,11,ASSQATGNTIY
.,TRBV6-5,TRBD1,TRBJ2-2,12,ASRPRQGTGELF
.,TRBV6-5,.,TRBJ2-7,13,ASSYNRGPGYEQY
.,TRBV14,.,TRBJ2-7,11,ASSQSLPREQY
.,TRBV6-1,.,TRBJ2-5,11,ASNRRGQETQY
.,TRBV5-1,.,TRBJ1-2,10,ASSLRGYGYT